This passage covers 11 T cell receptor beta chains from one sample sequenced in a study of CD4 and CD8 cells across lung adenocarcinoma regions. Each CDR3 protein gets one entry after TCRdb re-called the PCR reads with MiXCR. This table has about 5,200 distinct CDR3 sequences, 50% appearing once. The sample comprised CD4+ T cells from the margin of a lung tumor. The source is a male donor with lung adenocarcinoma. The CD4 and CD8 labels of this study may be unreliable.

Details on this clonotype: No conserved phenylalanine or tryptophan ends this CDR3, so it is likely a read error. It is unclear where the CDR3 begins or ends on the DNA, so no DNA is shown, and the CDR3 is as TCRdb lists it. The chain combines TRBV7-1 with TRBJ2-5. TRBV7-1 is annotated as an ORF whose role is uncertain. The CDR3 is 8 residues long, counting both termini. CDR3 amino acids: CAQQLIEN.

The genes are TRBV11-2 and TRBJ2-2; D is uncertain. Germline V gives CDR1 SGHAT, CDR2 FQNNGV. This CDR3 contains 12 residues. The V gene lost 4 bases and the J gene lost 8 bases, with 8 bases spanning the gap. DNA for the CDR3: TGTGCCAGCAGCTCAGTCTGGGGGGAGCTGTTTTTT. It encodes CASSSVWGELFF.

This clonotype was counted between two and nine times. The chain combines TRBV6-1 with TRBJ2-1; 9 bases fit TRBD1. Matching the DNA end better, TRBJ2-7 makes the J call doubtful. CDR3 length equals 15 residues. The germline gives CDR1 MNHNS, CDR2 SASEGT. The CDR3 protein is CASTPGWTGDREQYF. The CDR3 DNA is TGTGCCAGCACCCCCGGGTGGACAGGGGATAGGGAGCAGTACTTC.

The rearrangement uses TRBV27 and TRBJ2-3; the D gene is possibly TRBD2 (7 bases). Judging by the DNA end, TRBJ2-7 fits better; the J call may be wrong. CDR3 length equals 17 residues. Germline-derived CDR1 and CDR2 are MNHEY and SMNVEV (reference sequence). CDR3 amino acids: CASSPGRLASGTNTQYF. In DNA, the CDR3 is TGTGCCAGCAGTCCTGGCCGACTAGCTTCTGGGACAAATACGCAGTACTTC.

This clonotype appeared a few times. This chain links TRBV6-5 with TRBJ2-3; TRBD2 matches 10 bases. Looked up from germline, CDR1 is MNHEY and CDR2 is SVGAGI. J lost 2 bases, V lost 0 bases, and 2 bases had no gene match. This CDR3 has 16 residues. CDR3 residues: CASSYSLAGATDTQYF. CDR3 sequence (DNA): TGTGCCAGCAGTTACTCTCTAGCGGGAGCCACAGATACGCAGTATTTT.

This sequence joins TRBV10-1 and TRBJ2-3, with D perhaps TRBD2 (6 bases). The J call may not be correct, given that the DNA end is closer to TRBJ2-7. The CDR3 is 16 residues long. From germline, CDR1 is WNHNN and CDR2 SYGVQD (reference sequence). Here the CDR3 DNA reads TGCGCCAGCAGCCGACGGAGTCGCGGGACCACAGACACGCAGTACTTC. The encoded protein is CASSRRSRGTTDTQYF.

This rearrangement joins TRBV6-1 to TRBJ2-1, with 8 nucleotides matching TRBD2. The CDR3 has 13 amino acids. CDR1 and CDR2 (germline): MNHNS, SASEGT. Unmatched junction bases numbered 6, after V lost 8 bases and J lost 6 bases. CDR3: CASWRLASNEQFF. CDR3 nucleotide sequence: TGTGCCAGCTGGCGACTAGCGAGCAATGAGCAGTTCTTC.

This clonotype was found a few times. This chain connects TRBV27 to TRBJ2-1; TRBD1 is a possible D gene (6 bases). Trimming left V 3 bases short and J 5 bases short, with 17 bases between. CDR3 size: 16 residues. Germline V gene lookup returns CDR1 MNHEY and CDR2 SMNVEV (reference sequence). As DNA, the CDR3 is TGTGCCAGCAGTTTCCTAATGAGGGGGTGGGACAATGAGCAGTTCTTC. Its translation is CASSFLMRGWDNEQFF.

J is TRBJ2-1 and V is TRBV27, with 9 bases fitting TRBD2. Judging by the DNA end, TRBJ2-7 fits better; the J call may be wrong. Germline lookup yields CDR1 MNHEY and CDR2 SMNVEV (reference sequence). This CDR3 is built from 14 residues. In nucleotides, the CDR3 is TGTGCCAGCAGTTTATTCAGGACTAGCGACGAGCAGTACTTC. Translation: CASSLFRTSDEQYF.

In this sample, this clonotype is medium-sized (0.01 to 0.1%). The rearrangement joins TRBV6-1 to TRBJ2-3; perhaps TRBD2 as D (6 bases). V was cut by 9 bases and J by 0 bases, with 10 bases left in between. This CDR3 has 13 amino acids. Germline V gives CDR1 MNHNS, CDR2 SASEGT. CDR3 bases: TGTGCCAGTAGCGGAGAGAGCACAGATACGCAGTATTTT. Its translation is CASSGESTDTQYF.

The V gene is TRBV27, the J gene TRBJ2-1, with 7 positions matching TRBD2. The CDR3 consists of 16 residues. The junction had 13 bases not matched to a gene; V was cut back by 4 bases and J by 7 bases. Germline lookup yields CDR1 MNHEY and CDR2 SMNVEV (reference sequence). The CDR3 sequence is CASSSHEAGRVNEQFF. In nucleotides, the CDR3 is TGTGCCAGCAGTTCCCACGAAGCGGGGAGAGTAAATGAGCAGTTCTTC.